This entry lists 30 T cell receptor beta chains sequenced from one sample in a study of brain T cells in children with intractable seizures. The assay was immunoSEQ multiplex PCR, and TCRdb's table has in-frame clones only and misses some. This sample yields hundreds of thousands of clones, of which nearly 95% are seen a single time; 5.7% belongs to the top ten. This sample's time point: blood from clinic visit 5 months post-surgery; TSC patient then seizure free. The sample in question was peripheral blood, obtained approximately 5 months after surgery. Receptor source: a boy younger than two with tuberous sclerosis and intractable seizures.

The genes are TRBV28 and TRBJ2-7; D not resolved. Trimming took off 8 bases at V and 0 bases at J, with 14 bases between the two ends. The CDR3 contains 14 residues. The germline V gene has CDR1 MDHEN and CDR2 SYDVKM. DNA of the CDR3: TGTGCCAGCCGATTGGGTAAAAGCTCCTACGAGCAGTACTTC. This codes for CASRLGKSSYEQYF.

The CDR3 nucleotides read TGTGCCAGCAGTTCATACAGGGTAGGCTACGAGCAGTACTTC. It is translated as CASSSYRVGYEQYF. The genes are TRBV27 and TRBJ2-7, with D possibly being TRBD1 (6 bases). The CDR3 totals 14 residues. CDR1 and CDR2 (germline): MNHEY, SMNVEV (reference sequence). The V end was cut by 4 bases, the J end by 3 bases, with 13 bases between.

The CDR3 DNA follows: TGTGCCAGCAGTCCAAATGCGCCGGCAGCTTTCTTT. This sequence encodes CASSPNAPAAFF. The rearrangement uses TRBV7-9 and TRBJ1-1; D is uncertain. Germline loops: CDR1 SEHNR, CDR2 FQNEAQ (reference sequence). V lost 6 bases and J lost 10, with 15 bases in between. The CDR3 has 12 residues.

This chain links TRBV5-1 with TRBJ2-5; perhaps TRBD1 as D (6 bases). Germline values: CDR1 SGHRS, CDR2 YFSETQ. The CDR3 has 14 residues. V lost 2 bases, J lost 4 bases, and 12 bases lay in between. The CDR3 region has the DNA TGCGCCAGCAGCTTCCTTGGGGGCGGAGAGACCCAGTACTTC. This translates into CASSFLGGGETQYF.

The rearrangement joins TRBV11-3 to TRBJ2-5, with 10 bases that match TRBD1. V gave up 4 bases and J gave up 4 bases; unmatched junction bases: 12. This CDR3 has 17 amino acids. Germline V CDR1 and CDR2: SGHNT, YENEEA. The CDR3 DNA is TGTGCCAGCAGCTCATCATTGACAGGGGGCTGGCGAGAGACCCAGTACTTC. Encoded protein: CASSSSLTGGWRETQYF.

This clone was counted a single time. The V and J genes are TRBV27 and TRBJ1-4; possible D gene TRBD1, 6 bases. This CDR3 is 16 amino acids long. Per germline, CDR1 MNHEY and CDR2 SMNVEV (reference sequence). Trimming stripped 4 bases from V and 4 bases from J, with 16 bases between. Here the CDR3 DNA reads TGTGCCAGCAGTTCAGGTCTGGGGACATATAATGAAAAACTGTTTTTT. As protein: CASSSGLGTYNEKLFF.

This clone was detected once. The chain combines TRBV12-3 or TRBV12-4 with TRBJ2-5, with D possibly TRBD2 on 6 matching bases. The CDR3 sequence is 13 residues long. The ends were cut back, 5 bases at V and 4 bases at J, with 11 bases in the middle. The CDR3 sequence is CASSPREAETQYF. Here the CDR3 DNA reads TGTGCCAGCAGTCCCAGGGAGGCAGAGACCCAGTACTTC.

The chain combines TRBV2 with TRBJ2-7; no firm D call. This CDR3 has 13 amino acids. V lost 7 bases and J lost 5, with 15 bases in between. Germline CDR1 SNHLY, CDR2 FYNNEI. As DNA, the CDR3 is TGTGCCAGCAATGATGTGGTTGGGAACGAGCAGTACTTC. It yields the protein CASNDVVGNEQYF.

The chain recombines TRBV3-1 (or the pseudogene TRBV3-2) with TRBJ2-2, with TRBD2 matching over 11 bases. In germline, CDR1 is LGHDT, CDR2 YNNKEL (reference sequence). The CDR3 extends over 17 amino acids. The J segment lost 6 bases and the V segment lost 4 bases, leaving 10 bases of the junction unmatched. The CDR3 coding sequence is TGTGCCAGCAGCCCAACTAGCGGGGGTTTTCGTCCCGGGGAGCTGTTTTTT. Encoded protein: CASSPTSGGFRPGELFF.

The chain combines TRBV2 with TRBJ2-3; D may be TRBD2 (5 bases). This CDR3 spans 15 amino acids. The germline gives CDR1 SNHLY, CDR2 FYNNEI. Trimming removed 1 base from V and 0 bases from J, with 8 bases in between. The CDR3 bases are TGTGCCAGCAGTGAAGTAGCGAAAAGCACAGATACGCAGTATTTT. Translating gives CASSEVAKSTDTQYF.

The CDR3 loop reads CASSRPGTSGSLTYEQYF. As DNA, the CDR3 is TGTGCCAGCTCCCGTCCCGGGACTAGCGGGAGTTTAACCTACGAGCAGTACTTC. J is TRBJ2-7 and V is TRBV18; 14 nucleotides match TRBD2. CDR1 KGHSH and CDR2 LQKENI come from the germline V gene. The CDR3 has 18 residues. Germline trimming cut 6 bases from V and 2 bases from J; bases unmatched to any gene: 12.

As for this clone: Other DNA variants within this sample encode the same CDR3. V usage is TRBV19 and J usage is TRBJ2-2; D gene ambiguous. CDR3 length: 15 residues. V shed 5 bases and J shed 2 bases, with 12 bases lying between them. The V gene's germline CDR1 is LNHDA and CDR2 SQIVND (reference sequence). The CDR3 loop is CASSLVRTNTGELFF. The CDR3 region has the DNA TGTGCCAGTAGTTTGGTCAGAACTAACACCGGGGAGCTGTTTTTT. Variable domain in full (rest from reference TRBV19 and TRBJ2-2): DGGITQSPKYLFRKEGQNVTLSCEQNLNHDAMYWYRQDPGQGLRLIYYSQIVNDFQKGDIAEGYSVSREKKESFPLTVTSAQKNPTAFYLCASSLVRTNTGELFFGEGSRLTVL.

V usage is TRBV2 and J usage is TRBJ1-1; weak D call: TRBD1 (6 bases). Trimming removed 5 bases from V and 3 bases from J, with 10 bases in between. The CDR3 runs 13 residues. Germline CDR1 SNHLY, CDR2 FYNNEI. This CDR3 reads CASSPTGYTEAFF. The DNA of the CDR3 is TGTGCCAGCAGTCCCACAGGGTACACTGAAGCTTTCTTT.

The CDR3 is CASSATGPGTQYF. The CDR3 DNA reads as TGTGCCAGCAGCGCGACAGGACCTGGTACGCAGTATTTT. The chain is built from TRBV9 and TRBJ2-3, with D perhaps matching TRBD1 (6 bases). Deletions cut 3 bases from V and 8 bases from J, with 13 bases between. Germline CDR1 SGDLS, CDR2 YYNGEE. The CDR3 totals 13 residues.

V is TRBV3-1 (or the pseudogene TRBV3-2) and J is TRBJ1-1; possible D gene TRBD1, 5 bases. Germline lookup yields CDR1 LGHDT and CDR2 YNNKEL (reference sequence). V was clipped by 0 bases and J by 4 bases, with 15 bases between them. The CDR3 totals 16 residues. CDR3: CASSQDWGRPGTEAFF. In DNA, the CDR3 is TGTGCCAGCAGCCAAGACTGGGGCAGGCCGGGCACTGAAGCTTTCTTT.

The rearrangement joins TRBV7-9 to TRBJ1-5; the match to TRBD1 covers 8 bases. This CDR3 contains 17 residues. The V and J ends lost 9 bases and 5 bases, in that order; junction bases with no gene match: 18. In germline, CDR1 is SEHNR, CDR2 FQNEAQ (reference sequence). The CDR3 DNA is TGTGCCAGGTGGGGGCAGGGGGCAACCTGTCCTCATCAGCCCCAGCATTTT. This codes for CARWGQGATCPHQPQHF.

The rearrangement uses TRBV25-1 and TRBJ1-1; 8 bases match TRBD1. The junction had 8 bases not matched to a gene; V was cut back by 8 bases and J by 3 bases. The germline V gene has CDR1 MGHDK and CDR2 SYGVNS. This CDR3 has 14 amino acids. CDR3 protein: CASRQGSSDTEAFF. In DNA form, the CDR3 reads TGTGCCAGCCGACAGGGGAGTAGTGACACTGAAGCTTTCTTT. Full variable domain (outside the CDR3, taken from reference TRBV25-1 and TRBJ1-1): EADIYQTPRYLVIGTGKKITLECSQTMGHDKMYWYQQDPGMELHLIHYSYGVNSTEKGDLSSESTVSRIRTEHFPLTLESARPSHTSQYLCASRQGSSDTEAFFGQGTRLTVV.

The gene calls are TRBV20-1 and TRBJ2-7, with D possibly being TRBD2 (6 bases). V was cut by 3 bases and J by 0 bases, with 21 bases left in between. There are 17 residues in the CDR3. The germline V gene has CDR1 DFQATT and CDR2 SNEGSKA (reference sequence). The CDR3 loop reads CSASSGRGPESSYEQYF. Here the CDR3 DNA reads TGCAGTGCTAGTAGCGGTAGAGGTCCGGAAAGCTCCTACGAGCAGTACTTC.

The chain is built from TRBV11-3 and TRBJ1-3; D is uncertain. Germline CDR1 is SGHNT and CDR2 is YENEEA. V lost 3 bases and J 1 base, leaving 7 bases between the germline ends. CDR3 length: 14 amino acids. As DNA, the CDR3 is TGTGCCAGCAGCTTGATGTATTCTGGAAACACCATATATTTT. Its translation: CASSLMYSGNTIYF.

V is TRBV5-6 and J is TRBJ2-7, with 7 bases lining up with TRBD2. The CDR3 sequence is 16 residues long. V lost 0 bases to trimming and J lost 2 bases; unmatched junction nucleotides: 8. Germline assignment: CDR1 SGHDT and CDR2 YYEEEE. CDR3 protein: CASSLVLGGYPYEQYF. CDR3 sequence (DNA): TGTGCCAGCAGCTTGGTTTTGGGGGGGTATCCCTACGAGCAGTACTTC. The full variable domain, with the rest looked up from reference TRBV5-6 and TRBJ2-7, is DAGVTQSPTHLIKTRGQQVTLRCSPKSGHDTVSWYQQALGQGPQFIFQYYEEEERQRGNFPDRFSGHQFPNYSSELNVNALLLGDSALYLCASSLVLGGYPYEQYFGPGTRLTVT.

This chain links TRBV24-1 with TRBJ1-2, with D possibly TRBD1 on 5 matching bases. The CDR3 totals 14 residues. Germline CDR1 reads KGHDR; CDR2 reads SFDVKD. The V end lost 3 bases, the J end lost 3 bases, and 10 bases lay between the germline ends. For the CDR3, the DNA is TGTGCCACCAGTGATCAGGGATTCGACTATGGCTACACCTTC. Its translation: CATSDQGFDYGYTF.

This rearrangement joins TRBV19 to TRBJ2-3; TRBD1 is a possible D gene (6 bases). The germline CDR1 and CDR2 sequences are LNHDA and SQIVND (reference sequence). CDR3 length: 16 residues. The V end lost 1 base, the J end lost 3 bases, and 14 bases lay between the germline ends. CDR3 sequence reads: CASSIGGQGITDTQYF. The CDR3 bases are TGTGCCAGTAGTATAGGAGGCCAGGGGATTACAGATACGCAGTATTTT.

This chain uses TRBV28 with TRBJ1-3; D is perhaps TRBD1 (6 bases). The CDR3 extends over 17 amino acids. Trimming cost V 10 bases and J 0 bases, with 22 bases left between them. Germline CDR1 MDHEN, CDR2 SYDVKM. This CDR3 reads CATTHRLRDISGNTIYF. In DNA, the CDR3 is TGTGCCACCACCCACCGACTTAGGGACATCTCTGGAAACACCATATATTTT.

Written as DNA, the CDR3 is TGTGCCAGCAAGGCCTTCGCCCTCGGGAGGTACAATGAGCAGTTCTTC. It specifies CASKAFALGRYNEQFF. The rearrangement links TRBV27 to TRBJ2-1, with 7 bases matching TRBD2. CDR3 length: 16 residues. Germline-derived CDR1 and CDR2 are MNHEY and SMNVEV (reference sequence). The V gene end was trimmed by 7 bases and the J gene end by 4 bases; junction bases not matched to a gene: 13.

V and J are TRBV21-1 and TRBJ1-5. TRBV21-1 corresponds to a pseudogene. This CDR3 has 13 amino acids. The CDR3 is CASSPKGNQPQHF. The DNA for the CDR3 is TGTGCCAGCAGCCCCAAAGGTAATCAGCCCCAGCATTTT.

The rearrangement links TRBV6-6 to TRBJ1-1; D is unresolved. The CDR3 length is 13 residues. Germline-derived CDR1 and CDR2 are MNHNY and SVGAGI (reference sequence). Trimming pared 2 bases from V and 4 bases from J, leaving 8 bases between. DNA for the CDR3: TGTGCCAGCAGTTACGCCTTAGGCACTGAAGCTTTCTTT. Translating gives CASSYALGTEAFF.

The chain joins TRBV21-1 to TRBJ1-1. TRBV21-1 is classified as a pseudogene. CDR3 length: 13 residues. The CDR3 sequence: CASSNEGGTEAFF. The CDR3 DNA follows: TGTGCCAGCAGCAACGAAGGGGGGACTGAAGCTTTCTTT.

The rearrangement joins TRBV7-2 to TRBJ2-3; D remains unclear. The CDR3 is made up of 14 amino acids. V dropped 1 base and J dropped 2 bases, with 7 bases sitting between them. Germline CDR1 reads SGHTA; CDR2 reads FQGNSA. CDR3: CASSLEGLTDTQYF. DNA of the CDR3: TGTGCCAGCAGCTTAGAAGGCCTCACAGATACGCAGTATTTT.

The chain joins TRBV5-1 to TRBJ2-7; possible D gene TRBD1, 6 bases. V gave up 0 bases and J gave up 0 bases, with 7 bases separating them. The CDR3 totals 14 residues. The germline CDR1 and CDR2 sequences are SGHRS and YFSETQ. CDR3 loop: CASSLGTVSYEQYF. In nucleotides, the CDR3 is TGCGCCAGCAGCTTGGGGACAGTCTCCTACGAGCAGTACTTC.

V usage is TRBV15 and J usage is TRBJ2-7; 9 bases agree with TRBD2. J lost 9 bases, V lost 0 bases, and 12 bases had no gene match. Germline-derived CDR1 and CDR2 are LNHNV and YYDKDF (reference sequence). This CDR3 is 16 amino acids long. The CDR3 here is CATSRDIAGEGLRQYF. The CDR3 nucleotides are TGTGCCACCAGCAGAGACATAGCGGGAGAGGGGCTACGGCAGTACTTC.